This T cell receptor beta chain emerged from a study of vaccination effects on CD4 cells after COVID-19. On the study more broadly: Post-vaccine draws lagged the second dose by a median of 72 days. The study, taken as a whole, reports: Within healthy vaccinees, only 1 of 255 vaccine-induced clones displayed cross-reactivity with common cold coronaviruses.

Generated by immunoSEQ multiplex PCR, the TCRdb table keeps only in-frame clones and is missing some. The data contain tens of thousands of clones, 65% to 90% of them singletons. A few counts support this clone. The target antigen is unknown. Trimming took off 0 bases at V and 9 bases at J, with 18 bases between the two ends. The CDR3 length is 16 residues. Per germline, CDR1 SGHTA and CDR2 FQGNSA. ViraFEST assay sequencing came after antigen-specific CD4+ T cells were expanded with viral peptide pools. The culture ran for about eleven days before CD4+ T cells were isolated. Each participant was administered two doses of either the BNT162b2 or the mRNA-1273 vaccine. Cultures of approximately 2.1 million PBMC per well contained 9.5 to 10 IU/ml IL-2 plus 10 ug/ml peptides. Each culture had half its medium swapped for IL-2 medium on days 3 and 7.

The chain uses TRBV7-2 and TRBJ1-5, with no clear D. The TCR originated in a human donor who received a COVID-19 vaccine. Some clones in this sample may be carry-over from other donors' samples. The sample in question was CD4+ T cells from PBMCs cultured with SARS-CoV-2 spike peptides, obtained after COVID-19 vaccination. The CDR3 region has the DNA TGTGCCAGCAGCTTAGCGGCGGGCTCGGAGGTCCGGCCCCAGCATTTT. Protein sequence: CASSLAAGSEVRPQHF.